The 13 T cell receptor beta chains in this list originate from one sample, sequenced in a study of T cells in Graves' hyperthyroidism and ophthalmopathy. There were TCR beta CDR3 regions amplified from RNA transcripts. In the first-round RT-PCR of the TCR CDR3, the HTBI primer set was used. MiXCR was run by TCRdb on the multiplex PCR reads, yielding one entry per CDR3 protein. The sample records about 300,000 distinct CDR3 sequences, roughly 19% being singletons. The source material was blood. Source of these receptors: a man aged 45-65 years with Graves' ophthalmopathy.

This clonotype was seen repeatedly, ten times or more. J is TRBJ2-7 and V is TRBV12-3 or TRBV12-4; D possibly corresponds to TRBD1 (5 bases). This CDR3 has 13 amino acids. V gave up 4 bases and J gave up 2 bases, with 9 bases separating them. DNA for the CDR3: TGTGCCAGCAGTTCCGACAGCACCTACGAGCAGTACTTC. Translation gives CASSSDSTYEQYF.

This clonotype was recorded a few times. V usage is TRBV18 and J usage is TRBJ2-2; D possibly corresponds to TRBD2 (6 bases). CDR1 and CDR2 from the germline V gene are KGHSH and LQKENI. The germline V and J ends were trimmed by 3 bases and 4 bases, with 15 bases remaining between them. This CDR3 is built from 16 residues. CDR3 amino acids: CASSPAAEGSTGELFF. DNA for the CDR3: TGTGCCAGCTCACCCGCAGCGGAGGGGAGCACCGGGGAGCTGTTTTTT.

This clonotype was seen ten or more times. The V gene is TRBV7-9, the J gene TRBJ2-7; TRBD2 is a possible D gene (6 bases). Germline V lookup: CDR1 SEHNR, CDR2 FQNEAQ (reference sequence). The CDR3 has 16 residues. Between the trimmed V and J ends, which lost 5 bases and 0 bases, there was a span of 17 bases. In nucleotides, the CDR3 is TGTGCCAGCAGCACCCCCGCGGGGCGCCCCTCCTACGAGCAGTACTTC. Protein sequence: CASSTPAGRPSYEQYF.

The DNA for the CDR3 is TGTGCCAGCAACGGACTAGCGGGAACCGCTCAGCAAGAGACCCAGTACTTC. Translating gives CASNGLAGTAQQETQYF. The rearrangement joins TRBV6-4 to TRBJ2-5; 12 bases match TRBD2. The CDR3 covers 17 residues. V trimming: 7 bases; J trimming: 2 bases; junction bases outside the gene matches: 11. The V gene's germline CDR1 is MRHNA and CDR2 SNTAGT.

This chain uses TRBV28 with TRBJ1-2; D may be TRBD1 (5 bases). The germline gives CDR1 MDHEN, CDR2 SYDVKM. Deletions cut 1 base from V and 7 bases from J, with 13 bases between. CDR3 length: 14 amino acids. The CDR3 spells CASSLSRAPGGYTF. In DNA form, the CDR3 reads TGTGCCAGCAGTTTATCCAGGGCCCCGGGTGGCTACACCTTC.

This clonotype was counted ten times or more. The chain joins TRBV5-1 to TRBJ2-1; TRBD2 agrees at 7 bases. The J segment lost 9 bases and the V segment lost 6 bases, leaving 12 bases of the junction unmatched. There are 14 residues in the CDR3. Germline CDR1 SGHRS, CDR2 YFSETQ. The CDR3, as DNA: TGCGCCAGCAAGGTGCGGGAGCGGCTAGGTGAGCAGTTCTTC. Translation gives CASKVRERLGEQFF.

Here the CDR3 DNA reads TGTGCCAGTAGTATACGCGGACCCTACAATGAGCAGTTCTTC. Its translation is CASSIRGPYNEQFF. The chain joins TRBV19 to TRBJ2-1; D call uncertain. CDR1 is LNHDA and CDR2 is SQIVND in the germline V gene (reference sequence). Trimming shortened V by 2 bases and J by 2 bases, and 7 bases separated the two germline ends. The CDR3 extends over 14 amino acids.

This rearrangement joins TRBV15 to TRBJ2-5, with D unresolved. Trimming cost V 0 bases and J 1 base, with 9 bases left between them. Per the germline V gene, CDR1 is LNHNV and CDR2 is YYDKDF (reference sequence). The CDR3 loop spans 15 amino acids. CDR3 in amino acids: CATSRDRGIQETQYF. CDR3 coding DNA: TGTGCCACCAGCAGAGATAGAGGAATCCAAGAGACCCAGTACTTC.

This clonotype came up many times. The chain combines TRBV30 with TRBJ1-4, with 9 positions matching TRBD1. After removal of 3 bases from V and 4 bases from J, the junction contained 6 bases not matched to a gene. This CDR3 spans 15 amino acids. CDR1 and CDR2 from the germline V gene are GTSNPN and SVGIG (reference sequence). DNA of the CDR3: TGTGCCTGGAGCGATGCGGACAGGGGTAATGAAAAACTGTTTTTT. As protein: CAWSDADRGNEKLFF.

In this sample, this clonotype turned up many times. The chain carries TRBV30 and TRBJ1-6; weak D call: TRBD1 (5 bases). This CDR3 has 14 residues. V dropped 2 bases and J dropped 2 bases, with 7 bases sitting between them. The germline V gene encodes CDR1 GTSNPN and CDR2 SVGIG (reference sequence). The CDR3 sequence is CAWSSGPYNSPLHF. The CDR3 region has the DNA TGTGCCTGGAGTTCGGGACCCTATAATTCACCCCTCCACTTT.

This clonotype was counted a few times. The chain has TRBV29-1 and TRBJ2-2; 7 bases are shared with TRBD2. The CDR3 extends over 16 amino acids. Germline CDR1 reads SQVTM; CDR2 reads ANQGSEA. Trimming at V came to 5 bases and at J to 5 bases, leaving 14 bases not matched to a gene. DNA for the CDR3: TGCAGCGTTAGTGGCCCCGAGGGGAGGGAAACCGGGGAGCTGTTTTTT. Its protein product is CSVSGPEGRETGELFF.

The V and J genes are TRBV27 and TRBJ2-7; 7 bases align to TRBD1. This CDR3 has 17 amino acids. Germline CDR1 is MNHEY and CDR2 is SMNVEV (reference sequence). The V segment lost 3 bases and the J segment 5 bases; nucleotides outside the gene matches: 16. CDR3 sequence (DNA): TGTGCCAGCAGTTTCTTGTCAGGGGACAGAAGAGGGGACGAGCAGTACTTC. It encodes CASSFLSGDRRGDEQYF.

This clonotype was counted ten times or more. CDR3 sequence reads: CASSFTSGSATQYF. The DNA for the CDR3 is TGTGCCAGCAGCTTTACTAGCGGGAGTGCGACCCAGTACTTC. J is TRBJ2-5 and V is TRBV7-3; 11 bases match TRBD2. Trimming removed 3 bases from V and 7 bases from J; junction bases left unmatched: 4. Germline loops: CDR1 SGHTA, CDR2 FQGTGA. The CDR3 consists of 14 residues.